This T cell receptor (beta chain) was captured by sequencing in a study of cytomegalovirus exposure and HLA in healthy donors. Each of the donors was a healthy bone marrow donor. About this clone itself: The antigen is not known.

Notes on the study in general: Reports state that TCR beta sequences accurately predicted most subjects' HLA-A and HLA-B alleles.

The CDR3 length is 15 residues. The V and J ends lost 4 bases and 3 bases, in that order; junction bases with no gene match: 3. Looked up from germline, CDR1 is SGHDT and CDR2 is YYEEEE. The PCR used 60 Vbeta and 13 Jbeta primers. Generated by immunoSEQ multiplex PCR, the TCRdb table keeps only in-frame clones and is missing some. The sample lists more than 60,000 clones; less than 80% were seen once. The V gene is TRBV5-6, the J gene TRBJ2-2; 10 nucleotides align to TRBD1. The sequence derives from a woman aged 40-49 years in good health and CMV-seropositive. The sequencing sample was made of PBMCs. The CDR3 nucleotides read TGTGCCAGCAGCCGGACAGGGGGATACACCGGGGAGCTGTTTTTT. Its translation is CASSRTGGYTGELFF.